These 15 T cell receptor beta chains originate from one sample sequenced in a study of T-cell reconstitution after alpha-beta-depleted transplantation in children. Unique molecular identifiers were incorporated into the prepared TCRbeta library. Each CDR3 protein is one row after TCRdb ran MiXCR on the PCR reads. Of approximately 400,000 distinct CDR3 sequences detected, roughly 10% appear once; the ten largest clones hold roughly 6%. Specimen: PBMCs from the stem cell graft donor, collected from the stem cell graft. These receptor sequences come from a human donor who donated a stem cell graft to a child with acute myeloid leukemia.

This clonotype was recorded at least ten times. V and J are TRBV20-1 and TRBJ2-2; the D gene is possibly TRBD1 (6 bases). Germline loops: CDR1 DFQATT, CDR2 SNEGSKA (reference sequence). The CDR3 loop spans 13 amino acids. Trimming stripped 8 bases from V and 2 bases from J, with 12 bases between. The CDR3 loop is CSSQGTNTGELFF. Written as DNA, the CDR3 is TGCAGTTCACAGGGAACAAACACCGGGGAGCTGTTTTTT.

The gene calls are TRBV12-5 and TRBJ2-4; either TRBD1 or TRBD2 may supply D (5 bases each). The CDR3 consists of 15 residues. Trimming cost V 7 bases and J 3 bases, with 16 bases left between them. The germline V gene has CDR1 LGHNT and CDR2 FRNRAP. Here the CDR3 DNA reads TGTGCTAGTGCCCAATTGGGGGTCGGCAAAAACATTCAGTACTTC. Translating it yields CASAQLGVGKNIQYF.

This clonotype was seen ten or more times. The genes are TRBV7-2 and TRBJ2-7; possibly TRBD1 for D (6 bases). Germline CDR1 reads SGHTA; CDR2 reads FQGNSA. The CDR3 length is 14 residues. V gave up 6 bases and J gave up 5 bases, with 17 bases separating them. The CDR3 loop reads CASSKGAGVNEQYF. The CDR3 DNA reads TGTGCCAGCAGTAAAGGGGCAGGGGTGAACGAGCAGTACTTC.

This rearrangement joins TRBV6-2 or TRBV6-3 to TRBJ2-1; D ambiguous. The CDR3 sequence is 16 residues long. Per the germline V gene, CDR1 is MNHEY and CDR2 is SVGEGT. The ends were cut back, 0 bases at V and 0 bases at J, with 9 bases in the middle. The CDR3 sequence: CASSYSPDSSYNEQFF. CDR3 DNA sequence: TGTGCCAGCAGTTACTCCCCGGATAGCTCCTACAATGAGCAGTTCTTC.

This clonotype was seen only a few times. The rearrangement links TRBV6-4 to TRBJ2-5; 9 bases match TRBD1. V was pared by 2 bases and J by 5 bases, with 6 bases of the junction left unmatched. The germline V gene encodes CDR1 MRHNA and CDR2 SNTAGT. The CDR3 spans 15 residues. In nucleotides, the CDR3 is TGTGCCAGCAGTGACCCAGGACAGGGGAGGGAGACCCAGTACTTC. This codes for CASSDPGQGRETQYF.

Here the CDR3 DNA reads TGCAGTGCCCCATGGACTAGCGGGAACTACGAGCAGTACTTC. This translates into CSAPWTSGNYEQYF. The chain employs TRBV20-1 and TRBJ2-7; TRBD2 matches at 12 bases. V was pared by 6 bases and J by 3 bases, with 6 bases of the junction left unmatched. Germline V gives CDR1 DFQATT, CDR2 SNEGSKA (reference sequence). The CDR3 contains 14 residues.

The chain carries TRBV6-5 and TRBJ1-1, with D tentatively TRBD1 (5 bases). CDR1 MNHEY and CDR2 SVGAGI come from the germline V gene. The CDR3 has 14 residues. V lost 0 bases to trimming and J lost 4 bases, with 9 bases between them. CDR3 residues: CASSYSAGTTEAFF. CDR3 nucleotides: TGTGCCAGCAGTTACTCGGCAGGGACCACTGAAGCTTTCTTT.

This chain joins TRBV20-1 and TRBJ1-4; D is undetermined. This CDR3 comprises 15 residues. Germline-derived CDR1 and CDR2 are DFQATT and SNEGSKA (reference sequence). Trimming removed 6 bases from V and 0 bases from J, with 14 bases in between. The DNA for the CDR3 is TGCAGTGCCCCCCCCATCACGGCAACTAATGAAAAACTGTTTTTT. It translates to CSAPPITATNEKLFF.

The chain is built from TRBV20-1 and TRBJ2-5; TRBD2 aligns across 7 bases. The germline V gene encodes CDR1 DFQATT and CDR2 SNEGSKA (reference sequence). Losses at the gene ends were 6 bases for V and 7 bases for J; bases not matched to a gene: 11. The CDR3 is 13 residues long. CDR3 DNA: TGCAGTGCCTTGGGGGGGGGTCCTGGGACCCAGTACTTC. This encodes CSALGGGPGTQYF.

The chain is built from TRBV6-5 and TRBJ1-1; D unresolved. The V gene lost 0 bases and the J gene lost 0 bases, with 8 bases spanning the gap. The germline gives CDR1 MNHEY, CDR2 SVGAGI. This CDR3 comprises 15 residues. The CDR3 coding sequence is TGTGCCAGCAGTTACTCGACGGCTATGAACACTGAAGCTTTCTTT. This encodes CASSYSTAMNTEAFF.

In this sample, this clonotype turned up a few times. This chain links TRBV7-2 with TRBJ2-1; D uncertain. V was shortened by 8 bases and J by 5 bases, with 16 bases between the two germline ends. The germline V gene has CDR1 SGHTA and CDR2 FQGNSA. This CDR3 comprises 14 residues. The CDR3 protein is CASYTRSQHNEQFF. In DNA, the CDR3 is TGTGCCAGCTACACCCGTTCACAACACAATGAGCAGTTCTTC.

Only a few counts were recorded for this clonotype. The V and J genes are TRBV9 and TRBJ2-1; the D gene could be TRBD1 or TRBD2 (6 bases each). This CDR3 comprises 13 residues. Germline V gene lookup returns CDR1 SGDLS and CDR2 YYNGEE. V lost 0 bases, J lost 10 bases, and 11 bases lay in between. The chain's CDR3 is CASSVEGGLEQFF. In nucleotides, the CDR3 is TGTGCCAGCAGCGTAGAAGGGGGACTCGAGCAGTTCTTC.

The chain carries TRBV21-1 and TRBJ1-1; the listed D gene, TRBD1, was not tested against the DNA. TRBV21-1 is labeled a pseudogene. The CDR3 consists of 15 residues. CDR3 sequence: CASSKVRDIPTEAFF. Written as DNA, the CDR3 is TGTGCCAGCAGCAAAGTTCGGGACATTCCCACTGAAGCTTTCTTT.

The gene calls are TRBV20-1 and TRBJ2-5, with 7 bases identical to TRBD1. This CDR3 comprises 15 residues. Germline loops: CDR1 DFQATT, CDR2 SNEGSKA (reference sequence). The V segment lost 1 base and the J segment 5 bases; nucleotides outside the gene matches: 10. CDR3 nucleotides: TGCAGTGCTAGAGTAGCTGACAGGGTAACCGAGACCCAGTACTTC. This gives the protein CSARVADRVTETQYF.

This clonotype was counted a few times. This chain uses TRBV6-2 or TRBV6-3 with TRBJ2-4, with D unresolved. Trimming left V 6 bases short and J 5 bases short, with 11 bases between. There are 13 residues in the CDR3. Germline-derived CDR1 and CDR2 are MNHEY and SVGEGT. This CDR3 reads CASSPAAENIQYF. CDR3 coding DNA: TGTGCCAGCAGCCCCGCGGCGGAAAACATTCAGTACTTC.